This T cell receptor (beta chain) was observed in a study of CD8+ T cells in alopecia areata. Study at large: Tofacitinib administration to treated patients was oral, at 5 to 10 mg twice daily.

Treatment given: oral pan-JAK inhibitor, 5-10 mg twice daily. V shed 0 bases and J shed 3 bases, with 6 bases lying between them. The CDR3 is 13 amino acids. Germline V gene data show CDR1 as SGHRS and CDR2 as YFSETQ. Reverse transcription of extracted RNA yielded cDNA, which provided the sequencing template. Measured with immunoSEQ multiplex PCR; TCRdb has only the in-frame clones, and not every one. Altogether over 70,000 clones are present, approximately 72% being singletons, with the ten largest covering about a quarter. The chain recombines TRBV5-1 with TRBJ2-5; D is ambiguous. The sample here was CD8+ T cells sorted from blood, taken at week 24, from a patient treated with tofacitinib. The receptor comes from a human donor with alopecia areata. CDR3 coding DNA: TGCGCCAGCAGCTTGGAGAACAAAGAGACCCAGTACTTC. Translating it yields CASSLENKETQYF.